This TCR beta chain appears in the sequencing data of a study of T-cell memory formation after mild COVID-19. Overall study findings and caveats: What remained unconfirmed was the SARS-CoV-2 specificity of second-wave clones peaking on day 37. A second wave expanding day 15 to 37 was CD4+-biased; contracting clones were balanced.

TCRdb analysed the 5' RACE reads with MiXCR anew, one entry per CDR3 protein. Of more than 250,000 distinct CDR3 sequences in the sample, 16% were seen once. Concerning this clonotype itself: Its specificity is unknown.

The germline gives CDR1 LGHNA, CDR2 YNFKEQ. J lost 8 bases, V lost 4 bases, and 11 bases had no gene match. The CDR3 extends over 15 amino acids. The sequence was collected from a man aged 18-30 years who had mild COVID-19 (a few samples of this study predate the infection). Cell type and time point are not known. V is TRBV4-2 and J is TRBJ1-2, with 9 bases lining up with TRBD1. The specimen was PBMCs or a T cell subset sorted from them (not recorded which). The CDR3 nucleotides are TGTGCCAGCAGCCGAACCGGGACAGGGCAAGGCGGCTACACCTTC. Amino acid sequence: CASSRTGTGQGGYTF.